Sequencing of this T cell receptor (beta chain) was carried out in a study of graft-versus-host responses after intestinal transplantation. Study results and caveats: Analysis identified GvH clones in recipient marrow, with some appearing first in ileum or blood. Peak circulating GvH clone levels tracked with early post-transplant HvG declines.

V was clipped by 0 bases and J by 4 bases, with 9 bases between them. There are 14 residues in the CDR3. Germline CDR1 and CDR2: ENHRY and SYGVKD. TCRdb keeps only in-frame clones here, not all; method: immunoSEQ multiplex PCR. The sample includes 130,000 or so clones, roughly nine tenths of them seen just once. Turning to this clone: Its antigen is currently unknown.

Sample: unstimulated CD4+ T cells sorted from spleen or lymph node cells, taken before intestinal transplant. The chain has TRBV10-3 and TRBJ1-2; D remains ambiguous. This clonotype was obtained from a human donor who received an intestinal transplant. This chain's CDR3 is CAISESKQSYGYTF. CDR3 DNA sequence: TGTGCCATCAGTGAGTCGAAACAGTCCTATGGCTACACCTTC.